This TCR beta chain stems from a study of technical replicates of blood from a handful of donors. Assay: immunoSEQ multiplex PCR; the TCRdb copy retains only in-frame clones and omits some. The sample holds tens of thousands of clones, around 84% seen once. The CDR3 length is 17 residues. V was cut by 0 bases and J by 0 bases, with 14 bases left in between. Germline CDR1 and CDR2: MGHRA and YSYEKL. Specimen: PBMCs. The source of this sequence is a human donor in good health. Some clones in this sample may be carry-over from other donors' samples. The chain links TRBV4-1 to TRBJ1-2; weak D call: TRBD1 (6 bases). The CDR3 sequence is CASSQDIGRGANYGYTF. For the CDR3, the DNA is TGCGCCAGCAGCCAAGATATTGGCAGGGGAGCTAACTATGGCTACACCTTC.